One and the same sample provided the 28 T cell receptor beta chains below, sequenced in a study of Graves' ophthalmopathy and Graves' hyperthyroidism. Amplification of TCR beta CDR3 regions used RNA transcripts. First-round RT-PCR with HTBI primers preceded a second-round multiplex PCR. TCRdb passed the multiplex PCR reads through MiXCR, listing each CDR3 protein once. Of 240,000 or so distinct CDR3 sequences listed, 45% to 55% are singletons. Specimen: peripheral blood. The receptors stem from an adult man with Graves' ophthalmopathy.

This rearrangement joins TRBV5-1 to TRBJ1-1; D uncertain. V was shortened by 4 bases and J by 11 bases, with 27 bases between the two germline ends. CDR3 size: 16 residues. Per the germline V gene, CDR1 is SGHRS and CDR2 is YFSETQ. The CDR3 loop reads CASSREGAPDFLFAFF. The DNA for the CDR3 is TGCGCCAGCAGCCGGGAAGGTGCGCCCGATTTTTTGTTCGCTTTCTTT.

V and J are TRBV7-9 and TRBJ1-1; D gene ambiguous. V was trimmed by 2 bases and J by 11 bases, leaving 12 bases between them. The germline CDR1 and CDR2 sequences are SEHNR and FQNEAQ (reference sequence). This CDR3 contains 12 residues. The CDR3 loop is CASSLSPREAFF. In nucleotides, the CDR3 is TGTGCCAGCAGCTTAAGCCCCCGTGAGGCTTTCTTT.

This clonotype was seen a few times. V usage is TRBV19 and J usage is TRBJ1-5; D might be TRBD1 (6 bases). Germline CDR1 is LNHDA and CDR2 is SQIVND (reference sequence). The CDR3 extends over 16 amino acids. V was clipped by 5 bases and J by 7 bases, with 21 bases between them. In nucleotides, the CDR3 is TGTGCCAGTAGTTTTTCTCCGACAGGTTCGGGGCAGCCCCAGCATTTT. Translating it yields CASSFSPTGSGQPQHF.

This chain links TRBV24-1 with TRBJ2-5; D is ambiguous. V was cut by 2 bases and J by 3 bases, with 12 bases left in between. Germline lookup yields CDR1 KGHDR and CDR2 SFDVKD. The CDR3 spans 15 residues. CDR3 nucleotide sequence: TGTGCCACCAGTGATTCCTTTCGACCTGAAGAGACCCAGTACTTC. This translates into CATSDSFRPEETQYF.

Only a few counts were recorded for this clonotype. This chain uses TRBV20-1 with TRBJ1-5, with a tentative D call TRBD1 (5 bases). The CDR3 length is 12 residues. In germline, CDR1 is DFQATT, CDR2 SNEGSKA (reference sequence). V shed 6 bases and J shed 7 bases, with 13 bases lying between them. In nucleotides, the CDR3 is TGCAGTGCCGGGGGGGGAGGACAGCCCCAGCATTTT. This codes for CSAGGGGQPQHF.

The chain recombines TRBV5-8 with TRBJ2-5, with 11 bases matching TRBD2. V was pared by 6 bases and J by 5 bases, with 9 bases of the junction left unmatched. CDR1 and CDR2 from the germline V gene are SGHTS and YDEGEE. The CDR3 runs to 15 residues. CDR3 sequence: CASTLAGGSEETQYF. CDR3 nucleotide sequence: TGTGCCAGCACCCTAGCGGGAGGATCAGAGGAGACCCAGTACTTC. The full variable domain, rest sourced from reference TRBV5-8 and TRBJ2-5, is EAGVTQSPTHLIKTRGQQATLRCSPISGHTSVYWYQQALGLGLQFLLWYDEGEERNRGNFPPRFSGRQFPNYSSELNVNALELEDSALYLCASTLAGGSEETQYFGPGTRLLVL.

The V and J genes are TRBV12-3 or TRBV12-4 and TRBJ1-1, with D perhaps TRBD1 (5 bases). Trimming took off 6 bases at V and 5 bases at J, with 16 bases between the two ends. This CDR3 comprises 14 residues. CDR3 nucleotide sequence: TGTGCCAGCAGCCAGCCCCCCGGGGGGACTGAAGCTTTCTTT. This encodes CASSQPPGGTEAFF.

The chain joins TRBV2 to TRBJ1-2; D not certain. This CDR3 comprises 15 residues. The germline gives CDR1 SNHLY, CDR2 FYNNEI. Between the trimmed V and J ends, which lost 8 bases and 4 bases, there was a span of 20 bases. The CDR3 protein is CASPSVGDSTYGYTF. The CDR3 coding sequence is TGTGCCAGCCCAAGTGTAGGAGACTCGACCTATGGCTACACCTTC. The entire variable domain, with the rest obtained from reference TRBV2 and TRBJ1-2, is as follows: EPEVTQTPSHQVTQMGQEVILRCVPISNHLYFYWYRQILGQKVEFLVSFYNNEISEKSEIFDDQFSVERPDGSNFTLKIRSTKLEDSAMYFCASPSVGDSTYGYTFGSGTRLTVV.

A remark on this clonotype: Possible read error: a much larger clone is one base away. The genes are TRBV7-3 and TRBJ1-1; D is undetermined. The V end lost 2 bases, the J end lost 5 bases, and 21 bases lay between the germline ends. Germline CDR1 and CDR2: SGHTA and FQGTGA. The CDR3 sequence is 17 residues long. CDR3 in amino acids: CASSLVGSTPTGTEAFF. The CDR3 coding sequence is TGTGCCAGCAGCTTAGTAGGCAGCACACCGACTGGGACTGAAGCTTTCTTT.

This chain links TRBV6-1 with TRBJ1-1; D perhaps matches TRBD1 (5 bases). This CDR3 spans 12 amino acids. The germline V gene encodes CDR1 MNHNS and CDR2 SASEGT. Between the trimmed V and J ends, which lost 5 bases and 6 bases, there was a span of 10 bases. CDR3 coding DNA: TGTGCCAGCAGTACAGGTAGCCCTGAAGCTTTCTTT. This encodes CASSTGSPEAFF.

The V and J genes are TRBV20-1 and TRBJ1-1; D perhaps matches TRBD1 (5 bases). The CDR3 is made up of 9 amino acids. Germline V gene sequence: CDR1 DFQATT, CDR2 SNEGSKA (reference sequence). Trimming took 3 bases from V and 10 from J, leaving 6 bases between them. CDR3 bases: TGCAGTGCTAGGGGGACAGCTTTCTTT. The encoded protein is CSARGTAFF.

This rearrangement joins TRBV5-1 to TRBJ2-3; D uncertain. V lost 8 bases and J 0 bases, leaving 10 bases between the germline ends. The CDR3 has 13 residues. Per the germline V gene, CDR1 is SGHRS and CDR2 is YFSETQ. CDR3 loop: CASRLTSTDTQYF. The CDR3 DNA follows: TGCGCCAGTAGGTTAACAAGCACAGATACGCAGTATTTT.

Note on this clonotype: At one boundary the junction diverges from the germline segment, which might be a read error. The chain links TRBV10-3 to TRBJ2-7; D not resolved. There are 15 residues in the CDR3. Looked up from germline, CDR1 is ENHRY and CDR2 is SYGVKD. CDR3 sequence: CASSEARSGSYEQYF. In nucleotides, the CDR3 is TGTGCCAGCAGTGAAGCTAGGAGTGGGTCCTACGAGCAGTACTTC.

The V gene is TRBV7-9, the J gene TRBJ1-3, with a possible D match to TRBD1 (6 bases). The CDR3 consists of 17 residues. CDR1 is SEHNR and CDR2 is FQNEAQ in the germline V gene (reference sequence). V was clipped by 5 bases and J by 0 bases, with 17 bases between them. Written as DNA, the CDR3 is TGTGCCAGCAGCCCTTTGAGGGGGAGTTTCTCTGGAAACACCATATATTTT. Encoded protein: CASSPLRGSFSGNTIYF.

J is TRBJ2-7 and V is TRBV5-4; no clear D gene. The CDR3 loop spans 16 amino acids. The V gene lost 5 bases and the J gene lost 1 base, with 19 bases spanning the gap. Germline V gives CDR1 SGHNT, CDR2 YYREEE (reference sequence). In DNA, the CDR3 is TGTGCCAGCAGTTTTAGTATGACTCCAGATTCCTACGAGCAGTACTTC. It encodes CASSFSMTPDSYEQYF.

The chain uses TRBV7-2 and TRBJ2-1; no clear D gene. Trimming shortened V by 1 base and J by 7 bases, and 11 bases separated the two germline ends. Germline CDR1 is SGHTA and CDR2 is FQGNSA. This CDR3 is built from 14 residues. In DNA, the CDR3 is TGTGCCAGCAGCTTAGTTAAGTCCCGGAATGAGCAGTTCTTC. It specifies CASSLVKSRNEQFF. Full variable domain (remainder filled in from reference TRBV7-2 and TRBJ2-1): GAGVSQSPSNKVTEKGKDVELRCDPISGHTALYWYRQSLGQGLEFLIYFQGNSAPDKSGLPSDRFSAERTGGSVSTLTIQRTQQEDSAVYLCASSLVKSRNEQFFGPGTRLTVL.

J is TRBJ1-2 and V is TRBV7-3; 7 nucleotides align to TRBD1. From germline, CDR1 is SGHTA and CDR2 FQGTGA. This CDR3 has 15 amino acids. V shed 6 bases and J 4 bases; nucleotides not matched to a gene: 11. The DNA of the CDR3 is TGTGCCAGCAGACCCCGGGACAGAGGGCTCTATGGCTACACCTTC. It encodes CASRPRDRGLYGYTF.

Regarding this clonotype: This may be a read error: a much more frequent sequence differs by one nucleotide. This chain's CDR3 is CNGRQGESEKLFF. CDR3 coding DNA: TGCAATGGTAGACAGGGGGAGAGTGAAAAACTGTTTTTT. The chain has TRBV20-1 and TRBJ1-4, with TRBD1 identical over 9 bases. The CDR3 totals 13 residues. CDR1 is DFQATT and CDR2 is SNEGSKA in the germline V gene (reference sequence).

The chain couples TRBV10-3 to TRBJ2-7, with 9 bases aligning to TRBD1. The V gene end was trimmed by 5 bases and the J gene end by 5 bases; junction bases not matched to a gene: 7. Looked up from germline, CDR1 is ENHRY and CDR2 is SYGVKD. This CDR3 is built from 14 residues. The CDR3 DNA sequence: TGTGCCATCAGTCCCGGGACAGGGAGCGACGAGCAGTACTTC. Translation: CAISPGTGSDEQYF.

This clonotype was detected ten times or more. The V call is TRBV29-1, the J call TRBJ1-2; a possible D gene is TRBD1 (6 bases). In germline, CDR1 is SQVTM, CDR2 ANQGSEA. The germline V and J ends were trimmed by 6 bases and 3 bases, with 14 bases remaining between them. CDR3 size: 13 residues. CDR3 sequence reads: CSVRGGGDYGYTF. The CDR3 nucleotides are TGCAGCGTCAGGGGAGGGGGGGACTATGGCTACACCTTC. Supplemented by reference TRBV29-1 and TRBJ1-2, the full variable domain reads SAVISQKPSRDICQRGTSLTIQCQVDSQVTMMFWYRQQPGQSLTLIATANQGSEATYESGFVIDKFPISRPNLTFSTLTVSNMSPEDSSIYLCSVRGGGDYGYTFGSGTRLTVV.

The chain joins TRBV10-3 to TRBJ1-6; tentatively, D is TRBD1 (5 bases). The germline gives CDR1 ENHRY, CDR2 SYGVKD. The CDR3 contains 17 residues. Trimming removed 3 bases at V and 8 bases at J, with 20 bases between. CDR3 nucleotide sequence: TGTGCCATCAGTGATATACCGACGTGGGGGGGGGATTCACCCCTCCACTTT. It yields the protein CAISDIPTWGGDSPLHF.

The genes are TRBV5-5 and TRBJ2-7, with 8 bases aligning to TRBD1. There are 14 residues in the CDR3. J gave up 5 bases and V 5 bases, and 9 bases lay outside the gene matches. Germline V gives CDR1 SGHKS, CDR2 YYEKEE (reference sequence). The CDR3 sequence is CASSPTTGVHEQYF. The CDR3 DNA reads as TGTGCCAGCAGTCCCACGACAGGGGTCCACGAGCAGTACTTC. Using reference TRBV5-5 and TRBJ2-7 for the parts outside the CDR3, the full variable domain is DAGVTQSPTHLIKTRGQQVTLRCSPISGHKSVSWYQQVLGQGPQFIFQYYEKEERGRGNFPDRFSARQFPNYSSELNVNALLLGDSALYLCASSPTTGVHEQYFGPGTRLTVT.

V is TRBV3-1 and J is TRBJ1-5, with D possibly being TRBD1 (6 bases). The V end lost 1 base, the J end lost 7 bases, and 11 bases lay between the germline ends. Germline CDR1 is LGHDT and CDR2 is YNNKEL (reference sequence). CDR3 length: 14 residues. The CDR3 protein is CASSQATGGQPQHF. CDR3 bases: TGTGCCAGCAGCCAAGCGACAGGCGGACAGCCCCAGCATTTT. The full variable domain, completed using reference TRBV3-1 and TRBJ1-5, is DTAVSQTPKYLVTQMGNDKSIKCEQNLGHDTMYWYKQDSKKFLKIMFSYNNKELIINETVPNRFSPKSPDKAHLNLHINSLELGDSAVYFCASSQATGGQPQHFGDGTRLSIL.

This clonotype turned up a few times. This chain connects TRBV24-1 to TRBJ2-7; 7 nucleotides match TRBD2. Germline V gene sequence: CDR1 KGHDR, CDR2 SFDVKD. The ends lost 3 bases at V and 4 bases at J; junction bases unmatched: 11. The CDR3 extends over 16 amino acids. DNA of the CDR3: TGTGCCACCAGTGATCCGCAAGCGGGACCTAAATACGAGCAGTACTTC. This codes for CATSDPQAGPKYEQYF.

J is TRBJ1-1 and V is TRBV12-3 or TRBV12-4; D is possibly TRBD1 (6 bases). The V end lost 6 bases, the J end lost 0 bases, and 14 bases lay between the germline ends. The CDR3 extends over 15 amino acids. The CDR3 coding sequence is TGTGCCAGCAGACGGTCAGGGGCGATGAACACTGAAGCTTTCTTT. Translation gives CASRRSGAMNTEAFF.

This clonotype came up a few times. This chain joins TRBV5-5 and TRBJ2-5; 7 bases are a match to TRBD2. The germline V gene encodes CDR1 SGHKS and CDR2 YYEKEE (reference sequence). The CDR3 is 13 amino acids. The trim removed 4 bases at V and 5 bases at J, leaving 5 bases unmatched. CDR3 sequence: CASSAGTTETQYF. The CDR3 bases are TGTGCCAGCAGCGCCGGGACTACTGAGACCCAGTACTTC.

The chain carries TRBV7-2 and TRBJ2-7, with 9 bases fitting TRBD1. The V segment lost 3 bases and the J segment 4 bases; nucleotides outside the gene matches: 7. Germline V gene sequence: CDR1 SGHTA, CDR2 FQGNSA. This CDR3 has 15 amino acids. CDR3 DNA: TGTGCCAGCAGCTTGTCGGGACAGGGCACGTACGAGCAGTACTTC. It translates to CASSLSGQGTYEQYF.

This rearrangement joins TRBV20-1 to TRBJ2-2, with D maybe TRBD1 (6 bases). The CDR3 loop spans 14 amino acids. Per germline, CDR1 DFQATT and CDR2 SNEGSKA (reference sequence). Trimming cost V 5 bases and J 2 bases, with 12 bases left between them. The CDR3 region is CSAGGQLNTGELFF. The CDR3 DNA is TGCAGTGCTGGAGGACAGCTTAACACCGGGGAGCTGTTTTTT.